This T cell receptor beta chain was found in a study of blood T cell repertoires in COVID-19. Per germline, CDR1 MNHNY and CDR2 SVGAGI (reference sequence). The CDR3 length is 15 residues. Trimming at V came to 2 bases and at J to 0 bases, leaving 3 bases not matched to a gene. Assay: immunoSEQ multiplex PCR; the TCRdb copy retains only in-frame clones and omits some. The sample gives over 120,000 clones, 81% of which show up once; approximately 8% is in the top ten. This clone was observed a handful of times. This clonotype was obtained from a human donor in a cohort sampled during active COVID-19. The sequencing sample was made of peripheral blood. The V and J genes are TRBV6-6 and TRBJ2-7, with 8 bases lining up with TRBD2. The CDR3 nucleotides read TGTGCCAGCAGTTACAAAGCGGGGGACTCCTACGAGCAGTACTTC. Translated: CASSYKAGDSYEQYF.